The next 5 T cell receptor beta chains were all read from a single sample in a study of OX40 agonist ivuxolimab in advanced cancers. Sequencing used immunoSEQ multiplex PCR; TCRdb keeps in-frame clones, though not all of them. This sample carries 65,000 to 90,000 clones, around four fifths of them seen once, and the ten largest clones take about 2.7%. The sample consisted of CD4+ or CD8+ T cells sorted from blood, taken in a trial of the OX40 agonist ivuxolimab. These receptors came from an adult with an advanced solid tumor such as melanoma, head and neck, liver or kidney cancer.

The chain links TRBV7-9 to TRBJ1-3; weak D call: TRBD1 (5 bases). The CDR3 runs 14 residues. With 6 bases removed from V and 0 bases from J, the gap between germline ends came to 9 bases. CDR1 SEHNR and CDR2 FQNEAQ come from the germline V gene (reference sequence). Here the CDR3 DNA reads TGTGCCAGCAGAGACAGCGGCTCTGGAAACACCATATATTTT. Protein product: CASRDSGSGNTIYF.

The gene calls are TRBV4-1 and TRBJ1-6; weak D call: TRBD1 (5 bases). The V gene lost 0 bases and the J gene lost 6 bases, with 15 bases spanning the gap. There are 17 residues in the CDR3. CDR1 is MGHRA and CDR2 is YSYEKL in the germline V gene. The CDR3 region has the DNA TGCGCCAGCAGCCAAGATTTTTGGCGGGGGAGTAATTCACCCCTCCACTTT. This sequence encodes CASSQDFWRGSNSPLHF.

Only one count was recorded for this clone. This sequence joins TRBV6-1 and TRBJ1-6; 7 bases line up with TRBD1. After removal of 7 bases from V and 11 bases from J, the junction contained 8 bases not matched to a gene. Germline V gene data show CDR1 as MNHNS and CDR2 as SASEGT. The CDR3 extends over 13 amino acids. The CDR3 DNA follows: TGTGCCAGCACTCGGGTGACAGGGACACCCCTCCACTTT. Amino acids: CASTRVTGTPLHF.

This clone was observed a handful of times. The V call is TRBV7-2, the J call TRBJ2-1; D not certain. The CDR3 extends over 13 amino acids. Germline CDR1 and CDR2: SGHTA and FQGNSA. The ends were cut back, 1 base at V and 7 bases at J, with 8 bases in the middle. CDR3 sequence (DNA): TGTGCCAGCAGCTTAGGGATTTCTAATGAGCAGTTCTTC. Its translation is CASSLGISNEQFF.

This clone was counted once. V gene TRBV5-6 combines with J gene TRBJ1-3; D may be TRBD1 (6 bases). The germline V gene encodes CDR1 SGHDT and CDR2 YYEEEE. V was clipped by 2 bases and J by 0 bases, with 12 bases between them. The CDR3 contains 16 residues. The CDR3, as DNA: TGTGCCAGCAGCTTTAGGGACACTTTCTCTGGAAACACCATATATTTT. Amino acid sequence: CASSFRDTFSGNTIYF. Variable domain in full (rest from reference TRBV5-6 and TRBJ1-3): DAGVTQSPTHLIKTRGQQVTLRCSPKSGHDTVSWYQQALGQGPQFIFQYYEEEERQRGNFPDRFSGHQFPNYSSELNVNALLLGDSALYLCASSFRDTFSGNTIYFGEGSWLTVV.